These 20 T cell receptor beta chains were sequenced from one sample in a study of T-cell reconstitution after alpha-beta-depleted transplantation in children. The authors prepared the TCRbeta library with unique molecular identifiers. Using its own MiXCR run on the PCR reads, TCRdb lists one record per CDR3 protein. The table has fewer than 250,000 distinct CDR3 sequences, around a sixth seen once. Material: PBMCs, mostly from graft donor cells, obtained 360 days after TCRalphabeta/CD19-depleted stem cell transplant. These TCRs come from a male patient aged 2 to 10 who had a stem cell transplant for acute lymphoblastic leukemia, so the T cells may come from the graft donor.

J is TRBJ2-3 and V is TRBV6-1; TRBD2 agrees at 7 bases. Germline-derived CDR1 and CDR2 are MNHNS and SASEGT. The CDR3 sequence is 13 residues long. The J segment lost 4 bases and the V segment lost 6 bases, leaving 4 bases of the junction unmatched. Here the CDR3 DNA reads TGTGCCAGCAGACTGCTAGCGGCAGATACGCAGTATTTT. It encodes CASRLLAADTQYF.

This chain connects TRBV5-6 to TRBJ2-3, with D hard to call. Per the germline V gene, CDR1 is SGHDT and CDR2 is YYEEEE. The CDR3 extends over 14 amino acids. V lost 2 bases and J lost 1, with 8 bases in between. CDR3 coding DNA: TGTGCCAGCAGCTTCTTCCGGGGCACAGATACGCAGTATTTT. This gives the protein CASSFFRGTDTQYF.

CDR3 region: CSASSSRRLAFF. DNA of the CDR3: TGCAGTGCTAGTTCCAGCAGGAGACTAGCTTTCTTT. V usage is TRBV20-1 and J usage is TRBJ1-1; D gene uncertain. Germline V CDR1 and CDR2: DFQATT, SNEGSKA (reference sequence). The CDR3 extends over 12 amino acids. V was clipped by 3 bases and J by 10 bases, with 15 bases between them.

The V and J genes are TRBV7-6 and TRBJ1-1, with 8 bases identical to TRBD1. Germline CDR1 and CDR2: SGHVS and FNYEAQ. The CDR3 runs 13 residues. The V gene end was trimmed by 4 bases and the J gene end by 6 bases; junction bases not matched to a gene: 4. CDR3 sequence reads: CASSSVQGAEAFF. CDR3 DNA sequence: TGTGCCAGCAGCTCCGTACAGGGGGCTGAAGCTTTCTTT.

This clonotype was seen a handful of times. This chain joins TRBV6-1 and TRBJ2-7; D possibly uses TRBD1 or TRBD2 (5 bases each). The V end lost 8 bases, the J end lost 0 bases, and 11 bases lay between the germline ends. CDR1 and CDR2 (germline): MNHNS, SASEGT. The CDR3 contains 13 residues. The CDR3 loop is CASYGAVSYEQYF. DNA for the CDR3: TGTGCCAGCTACGGGGCTGTCTCCTACGAGCAGTACTTC.

The rearrangement joins TRBV20-1 to TRBJ2-7, with a tentative D call TRBD1 (6 bases). Per the germline V gene, CDR1 is DFQATT and CDR2 is SNEGSKA (reference sequence). This CDR3 spans 13 amino acids. Trimming removed 3 bases at V and 2 bases at J, with 11 bases between. CDR3 protein: CSASLEGAYEQYF. The CDR3 DNA reads TGCAGTGCTAGTTTAGAGGGGGCCTACGAGCAGTACTTC.

V is TRBV4-3 and J is TRBJ2-1; TRBD1 is a possible D gene (5 bases). CDR1 is LGHNA, CDR2 YSLEER, per germline. V lost 0 bases and J lost 7, with 10 bases in between. There are 14 residues in the CDR3. CDR3 bases: TGCGCCAGCAGCCAAGATCTGCAGGGAAATGAGCAGTTCTTC. Translated: CASSQDLQGNEQFF.

This chain connects TRBV27 to TRBJ2-2; D is unclear. The germline V gene encodes CDR1 MNHEY and CDR2 SMNVEV (reference sequence). The V gene lost 7 bases and the J gene lost 6 bases, with 6 bases spanning the gap. The CDR3 length is 11 residues. CDR3 region: CASKGSGELFF. The CDR3 DNA reads as TGTGCCAGCAAAGGGTCCGGGGAGCTGTTTTTT.

This clonotype was counted a few times. The rearrangement links TRBV5-1 to TRBJ1-1, with 8 bases aligning to TRBD1. The ends lost 4 bases at V and 4 bases at J; junction bases unmatched: 6. The CDR3 totals 14 residues. Germline CDR1 reads SGHRS; CDR2 reads YFSETQ. In nucleotides, the CDR3 is TGCGCCAGCAGCGGGGACAGGCGGGTCACTGAAGCTTTCTTT. Translated: CASSGDRRVTEAFF.

For the CDR3, the DNA is TGCGCCAGCAGCTTGGCGGGGACTAGCGGGGGCCGGGAGCACATTCAGTACTTC. Its translation is CASSLAGTSGGREHIQYF. The chain employs TRBV5-1 and TRBJ2-4, with TRBD2 identical over 14 bases. After removal of 0 bases from V and 8 bases from J, the junction contained 10 bases not matched to a gene. CDR1 SGHRS and CDR2 YFSETQ come from the germline V gene. The CDR3 length is 18 residues.

This clonotype came up a few times. The chain employs TRBV6-5 and TRBJ2-1, with 8 bases fitting TRBD1. CDR1 MNHEY and CDR2 SVGAGI come from the germline V gene. CDR3 length equals 16 residues. J lost 7 bases, V lost 2 bases, and 10 bases had no gene match. CDR3 coding DNA: TGTGCCAGCAGTTACCTACGGACAGGGACCAAGAATGAGCAGTTCTTC. Translated: CASSYLRTGTKNEQFF.

The chain combines TRBV7-2 with TRBJ2-1, with 8 bases identical to TRBD2. The CDR3 consists of 16 residues. Per germline, CDR1 SGHTA and CDR2 FQGNSA. With V trimmed by 2 bases and J by 7 bases, 10 bases remained unmatched. The CDR3 region is CASSLRLSGGGNEQFF. The DNA for the CDR3 is TGTGCCAGCAGCTTAAGACTAAGCGGGGGAGGTAATGAGCAGTTCTTC.

V and J are TRBV5-1 and TRBJ2-2; D is ambiguous. The ends were cut back, 4 bases at V and 2 bases at J, with 9 bases in the middle. This CDR3 contains 14 residues. Germline V gene lookup returns CDR1 SGHRS and CDR2 YFSETQ. The CDR3 DNA sequence: TGCGCCAGCAGCCTGACTTTAAACACCGGGGAGCTGTTTTTT. Protein product: CASSLTLNTGELFF.

The genes are TRBV10-3 and TRBJ2-7; 8 bases align to TRBD2. The CDR3 is made up of 12 amino acids. From germline, CDR1 is ENHRY and CDR2 SYGVKD. Losses at the gene ends were 5 bases for V and 6 bases for J; bases not matched to a gene: 3. DNA of the CDR3: TGTGCCATCAGTTCCCGGGAGGGCGAGCAGTACTTC. Encoded protein: CAISSREGEQYF.

The chain uses TRBV15 and TRBJ2-3, with 8 bases that match TRBD2. The CDR3 has 14 residues. Germline loops: CDR1 LNHNV, CDR2 YYDKDF (reference sequence). Trimming took 5 bases from V and 4 from J; bases not matched to a gene: 5. The CDR3 nucleotides are TGTGCCACCAGCCCTGGACTAGCTTCAGATACGCAGTATTTT. Protein sequence: CATSPGLASDTQYF. The whole variable domain, filled in from reference TRBV15 and TRBJ2-3, reads DAMVIQNPRYQVTQFGKPVTLSCSQTLNHNVMYWYQQKSSQAPKLLFHYYDKDFNNEADTPDNFQSRRPNTSFCFLDIRSPGLGDTAMYLCATSPGLASDTQYFGPGTRLTVL.

The chain employs TRBV20-1 and TRBJ1-1; D call uncertain. Germline loops: CDR1 DFQATT, CDR2 SNEGSKA (reference sequence). The CDR3 has 13 residues. Trimming pared 6 bases from V and 4 bases from J, leaving 15 bases between. CDR3 sequence (DNA): TGCAGTGCAATATCCCGGTCTAGCACTGAAGCTTTCTTT. The encoded protein is CSAISRSSTEAFF.

The V and J genes are TRBV11-1 and TRBJ2-6; TRBD2 matches 11 bases. Germline trimming cut 1 base from V and 3 bases from J; bases unmatched to any gene: 5. The CDR3 contains 18 residues. Per the germline V gene, CDR1 is SGHAT and CDR2 is FQDESV (reference sequence). CDR3 sequence (DNA): TGTGCCAGCAGCTTAGGGTCTAGCGGGAGGCGTGGGGCCAACGTCCTGACTTTC. It codes for CASSLGSSGRRGANVLTF.

The chain has TRBV6-2 or TRBV6-3 and TRBJ2-3; D gene unclear. Germline CDR1 MNHEY, CDR2 SVGEGT. V was pared by 5 bases and J by 4 bases, with 10 bases between. There are 13 residues in the CDR3. The CDR3 here is CASSPSMADTQYF. The DNA of the CDR3 is TGTGCCAGCAGTCCCTCCATGGCAGATACGCAGTATTTT.

This clonotype was detected many times. This chain uses TRBV20-1 with TRBJ2-3; the D is unclear. This CDR3 has 14 amino acids. The V and J ends lost 1 base and 0 bases respectively, with 8 bases between them. Germline V gene data show CDR1 as DFQATT and CDR2 as SNEGSKA (reference sequence). The CDR3 coding sequence is TGCAGTGCTAGAGCTATAGTGAGCACAGATACGCAGTATTTT. Protein product: CSARAIVSTDTQYF.

The chain combines TRBV7-2 with TRBJ2-5, with D unresolved. The CDR3 has 14 residues. CDR1 and CDR2 from the germline V gene are SGHTA and FQGNSA. Trimming shortened V by 6 bases and J by 4 bases, and 15 bases separated the two germline ends. CDR3 region: CASRDRPFGETQYF. In DNA form, the CDR3 reads TGTGCCAGCAGAGACCGGCCATTTGGAGAGACCCAGTACTTC.